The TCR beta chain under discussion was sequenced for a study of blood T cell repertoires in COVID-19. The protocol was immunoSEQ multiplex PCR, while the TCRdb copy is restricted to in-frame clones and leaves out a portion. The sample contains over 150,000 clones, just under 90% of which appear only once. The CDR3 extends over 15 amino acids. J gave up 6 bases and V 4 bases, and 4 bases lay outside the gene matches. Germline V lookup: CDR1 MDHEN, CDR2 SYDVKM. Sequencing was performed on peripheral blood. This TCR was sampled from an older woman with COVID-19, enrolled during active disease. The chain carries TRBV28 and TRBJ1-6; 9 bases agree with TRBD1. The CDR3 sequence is CASSSEQGANSPLHF. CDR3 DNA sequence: TGTGCCAGCAGTTCAGAACAGGGGGCTAATTCACCCCTCCACTTT.